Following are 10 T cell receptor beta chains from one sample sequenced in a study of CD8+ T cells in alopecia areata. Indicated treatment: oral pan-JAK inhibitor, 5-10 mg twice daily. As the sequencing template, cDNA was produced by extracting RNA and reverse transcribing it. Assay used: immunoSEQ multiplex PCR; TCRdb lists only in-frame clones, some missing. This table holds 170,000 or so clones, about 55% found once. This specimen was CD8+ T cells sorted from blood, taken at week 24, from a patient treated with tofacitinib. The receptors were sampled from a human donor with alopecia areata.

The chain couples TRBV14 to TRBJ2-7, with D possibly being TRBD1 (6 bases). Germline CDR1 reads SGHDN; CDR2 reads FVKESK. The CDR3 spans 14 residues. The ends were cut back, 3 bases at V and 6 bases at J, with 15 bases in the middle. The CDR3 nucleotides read TGTGCCAGCAGCCATCCAAGGGGGAGCGGCGAGCAGTACTTC. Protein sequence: CASSHPRGSGEQYF.

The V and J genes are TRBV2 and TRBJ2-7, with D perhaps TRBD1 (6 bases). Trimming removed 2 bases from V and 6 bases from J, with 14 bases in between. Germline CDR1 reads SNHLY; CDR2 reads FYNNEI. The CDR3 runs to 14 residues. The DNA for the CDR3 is TGTGCCAGCAGTGAATCCGTCAGGGGCCGCGAGCAGTACTTC. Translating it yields CASSESVRGREQYF. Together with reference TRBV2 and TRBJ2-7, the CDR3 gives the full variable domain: EPEVTQTPSHQVTQMGQEVILRCVPISNHLYFYWYRQILGQKVEFLVSFYNNEISEKSEIFDDQFSVERPDGSNFTLKIRSTKLEDSAMYFCASSESVRGREQYFGPGTRLTVT.

Here the CDR3 DNA reads TGTGCCAGCAGCTTATCCCCTTTAGGTCCGGGTCTTTCCGGGGAGCTGTTTTTT. Protein: CASSLSPLGPGLSGELFF. The chain couples TRBV7-3 to TRBJ2-2; D not certain. The CDR3 runs to 18 residues. V was cut by 2 bases and J by 6 bases, with 22 bases left in between. Germline assignment: CDR1 SGHTA and CDR2 FQGTGA. Full variable domain (outside the CDR3, taken from reference TRBV7-3 and TRBJ2-2): GAGVSQTPSNKVTEKGKYVELRCDPISGHTALYWYRQSLGQGPEFLIYFQGTGAADDSGLPNDRFFAVRPEGSVSTLKIQRTERGDSAVYLCASSLSPLGPGLSGELFFGEGSRLTVL.

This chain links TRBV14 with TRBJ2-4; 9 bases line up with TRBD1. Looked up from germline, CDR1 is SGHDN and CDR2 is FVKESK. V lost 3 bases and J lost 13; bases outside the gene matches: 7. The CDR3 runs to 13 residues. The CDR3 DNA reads TGTGCCAGCAGCCAGTTCCAGGGACAGGGACAGTACTTC. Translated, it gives CASSQFQGQGQYF.

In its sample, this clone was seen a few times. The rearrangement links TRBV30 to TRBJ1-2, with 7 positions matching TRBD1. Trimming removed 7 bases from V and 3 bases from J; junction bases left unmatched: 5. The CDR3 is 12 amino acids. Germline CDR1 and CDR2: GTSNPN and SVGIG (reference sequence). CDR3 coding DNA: TGTGCCTTGACAGGGCCCGACTATGGCTACACCTTC. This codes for CALTGPDYGYTF.

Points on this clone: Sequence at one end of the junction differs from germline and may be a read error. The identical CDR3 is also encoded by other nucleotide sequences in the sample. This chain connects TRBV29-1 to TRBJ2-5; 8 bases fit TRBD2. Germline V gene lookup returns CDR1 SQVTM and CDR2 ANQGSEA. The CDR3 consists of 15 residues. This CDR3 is CSVAISGELQETQYF. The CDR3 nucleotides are TGCAGCGTTGCCATTAGCGGGGAGCTCCAAGAGACCCAATACTTC.

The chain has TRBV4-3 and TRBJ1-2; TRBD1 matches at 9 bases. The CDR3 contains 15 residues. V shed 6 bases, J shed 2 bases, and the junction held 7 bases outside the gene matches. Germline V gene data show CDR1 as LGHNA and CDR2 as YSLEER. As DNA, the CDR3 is TGCGCCAGCAGACCAACGGGACAGGGAAACTATGGCTACACCTTC. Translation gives CASRPTGQGNYGYTF.

CDR3 residues: CASSFVTEAFF. The DNA for the CDR3 is TGTGCCAGCAGTTTCGTCACTGAAGCTTTCTTT. V usage is TRBV28 and J usage is TRBJ1-1; D call uncertain. This CDR3 is built from 11 residues. The germline V gene has CDR1 MDHEN and CDR2 SYDVKM. Trimming removed 3 bases at V and 4 bases at J, with 3 bases between. Combining the CDR3 with reference TRBV28 and TRBJ1-1 gives the whole variable domain DVKVTQSSRYLVKRTGEKVFLECVQDMDHENMFWYRQDPGLGLRLIYFSYDVKMKEKGDIPEGYSVSREKKERFSLILESASTNQTSMYLCASSFVTEAFFGQGTRLTVV.

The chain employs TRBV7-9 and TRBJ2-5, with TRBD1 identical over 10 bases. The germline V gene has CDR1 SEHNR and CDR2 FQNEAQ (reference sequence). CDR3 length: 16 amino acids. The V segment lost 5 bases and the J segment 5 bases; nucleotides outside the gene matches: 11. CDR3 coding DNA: TGTGCCAGCAGCACACGTAAACCGGGACAGGGGGAGACCCAGTACTTC. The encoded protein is CASSTRKPGQGETQYF.

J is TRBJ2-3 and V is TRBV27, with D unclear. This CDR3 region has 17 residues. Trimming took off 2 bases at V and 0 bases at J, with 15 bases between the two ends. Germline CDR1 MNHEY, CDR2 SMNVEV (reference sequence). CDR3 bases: TGTGCCAGCAGTTTAACGCCCAATCTAGATAGCACAGATACGCAGTATTTT. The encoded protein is CASSLTPNLDSTDTQYF.